Following are 32 T cell receptor beta chains from one sample sequenced in a study of cytotoxic CD8 clonotypes in ibrutinib-treated CLL. The assay was immunoSEQ multiplex PCR, and TCRdb's table has in-frame clones only and misses some. The table includes fewer than 400,000 clones, roughly two thirds detected once. Sequences were derived from PBMCs, sampled after 36 months of ibrutinib treatment. The receptors shown here come from a human donor with chronic lymphocytic leukemia.

The chain has TRBV6-5 and TRBJ2-2; maybe TRBD2 (6 bases). CDR1 MNHEY and CDR2 SVGAGI come from the germline V gene. With 6 bases removed from V and 6 bases from J, the gap between germline ends came to 11 bases. The length of the CDR3 is 13 residues. CDR3 residues: CASRSGAAGELFF. CDR3 DNA sequence: TGTGCCAGCAGGTCGGGAGCGGCCGGGGAGCTGTTTTTT.

The chain uses TRBV5-6 and TRBJ2-3; the match to TRBD2 covers 9 bases. The CDR3 runs 16 residues. Germline-derived CDR1 and CDR2 are SGHDT and YYEEEE. V was clipped by 0 bases and J by 2 bases; unmatched bases: 4. CDR3 coding DNA: TGTGCCAGCAGCTTGGGTGGACTAGCGTTCACAGATACGCAGTATTTT. This gives the protein CASSLGGLAFTDTQYF.

The chain links TRBV7-9 to TRBJ2-3; D gene uncertain. With 1 base removed from V and 1 base from J, the gap between germline ends came to 9 bases. Germline assignment: CDR1 SEHNR and CDR2 FQNEAQ (reference sequence). This CDR3 spans 15 amino acids. CDR3 amino acids: CASSLVGPGTDTQYF. DNA for the CDR3: TGTGCCAGCAGCTTAGTAGGCCCAGGCACAGATACGCAGTATTTT.

V is TRBV7-2 and J is TRBJ1-6; D gene ambiguous. Trimming took 6 bases from V and 6 from J, leaving 18 bases between them. Germline values: CDR1 SGHTA, CDR2 FQGNSA. CDR3 length: 16 residues. The CDR3 sequence: CASRLSSGRTNSPLHF. In nucleotides, the CDR3 is TGTGCCAGCAGACTTTCGTCAGGAAGAACTAATTCACCCCTCCACTTT.

The chain links TRBV18 to TRBJ2-3; 9 nucleotides line up with TRBD2. The CDR3 totals 17 residues. CDR1 is KGHSH and CDR2 is LQKENI in the germline V gene. The V segment lost 1 base and the J segment 2 bases; nucleotides outside the gene matches: 7. The CDR3 DNA reads as TGTGCCAGCTCACCACGGAGACTAGCGGCCCCCACAGATACGCAGTATTTT. Translated, it gives CASSPRRLAAPTDTQYF.

The rearrangement links TRBV4-1 to TRBJ1-3; D not certain. This CDR3 contains 15 residues. Trimming took 1 base from V and 0 from J, leaving 7 bases between them. Germline V CDR1 and CDR2: MGHRA, YSYEKL. The chain's CDR3 is CASSQVVPSGNTIYF. The CDR3 DNA is TGCGCCAGCAGCCAAGTGGTGCCCTCTGGAAACACCATATATTTT.

The chain uses TRBV11-2 and TRBJ2-7; 8 bases are shared with TRBD2. This CDR3 region has 15 residues. CDR1 is SGHAT, CDR2 FQNNGV, per germline. The V and J ends lost 5 bases and 3 bases, in that order; junction bases with no gene match: 9. CDR3 coding DNA: TGTGCCAGCAGCGTAACGGGACTAGTGATCTACGAGCAGTACTTC. Its translation: CASSVTGLVIYEQYF.

The chain has TRBV5-4 and TRBJ2-2; TRBD2 matches at 8 bases. This CDR3 has 16 amino acids. Germline V gene data show CDR1 as SGHNT and CDR2 as YYREEE (reference sequence). Trimming took 2 bases from V and 4 from J; bases not matched to a gene: 7. CDR3 DNA: TGTGCCAGCAGCTTCATTAGCGGGGTAGGCACCGGGGAGCTGTTTTTT. Protein product: CASSFISGVGTGELFF.

This sequence joins TRBV9 and TRBJ2-3; D is unclear. CDR3 length equals 16 residues. V lost 4 bases, J lost 2 bases, and 17 bases lay in between. Germline V CDR1 and CDR2: SGDLS, YYNGEE. The DNA for the CDR3 is TGTGCCAGCAGCCCCCAGCCCACCCATTACACAGATACGCAGTATTTT. Its protein is CASSPQPTHYTDTQYF.

This clone was observed once. This chain joins TRBV9 and TRBJ2-2; D tentatively reads TRBD1 or TRBD2 (5 bases each). With 4 bases removed from V and 6 bases from J, the gap between germline ends came to 19 bases. This CDR3 contains 16 residues. Per the germline V gene, CDR1 is SGDLS and CDR2 is YYNGEE. The CDR3 coding sequence is TGTGCCAGCAGCTCTCCATCTACAGGAGGACCCGGGGAGCTGTTTTTT. Translating gives CASSSPSTGGPGELFF.

The sample holds a few counts of this clone. The chain combines TRBV29-1 with TRBJ2-2; TRBD2 aligns across 8 bases. V was pared by 7 bases and J by 5 bases, with 15 bases of the junction left unmatched. Germline V gene data show CDR1 as SQVTM and CDR2 as ANQGSEA. The CDR3 sequence is 16 residues long. The DNA for the CDR3 is TGCAGCGCATGGCGGGGGGACAATTACCTTACCGGGGAGCTGTTTTTT. Amino acid sequence: CSAWRGDNYLTGELFF.

This sequence joins TRBV28 and TRBJ2-7; D remains unclear. The CDR3 length is 11 residues. The V and J ends lost 3 bases and 6 bases respectively, with 6 bases between them. The germline gives CDR1 MDHEN, CDR2 SYDVKM. CDR3 loop: CASSFASEQYF. CDR3 bases: TGTGCCAGCAGTTTCGCATCCGAGCAGTACTTC.

The chain combines TRBV11-2 with TRBJ2-7, with no clear D. The V gene lost 5 bases and the J gene lost 1 base, with 6 bases spanning the gap. This CDR3 region has 12 residues. The V gene's germline CDR1 is SGHAT and CDR2 FQNNGV. The CDR3 sequence: CASSRNSYEQYF. The CDR3 nucleotides read TGTGCCAGCAGCCGAAATTCCTACGAGCAGTACTTC.

A few counts support this clone. The chain combines TRBV25-1 with TRBJ1-2; no clear D gene. Germline-derived CDR1 and CDR2 are MGHDK and SYGVNS. The CDR3 contains 15 residues. V lost 4 bases, J lost 3 bases, and 15 bases lay in between. The CDR3 sequence: CASSVRNSPYYGYTF. In DNA, the CDR3 is TGTGCCAGCAGTGTACGGAATTCTCCGTACTATGGCTACACCTTC.

The chain uses TRBV4-1 and TRBJ1-3, with TRBD1 matching 7 bases. J lost 7 bases, V lost 4 bases, and 1 base had no gene match. The CDR3 loop spans 12 amino acids. Germline CDR1 MGHRA, CDR2 YSYEKL. CDR3 loop: CASSLQGNTIYF. The CDR3 nucleotides are TGCGCCAGCAGCCTACAGGGGAACACCATATATTTT.

The CDR3 sequence: CASVKLTSGYEQYF. The CDR3 bases are TGTGCCAGCGTGAAGTTGACTAGCGGCTACGAGCAGTACTTC. The chain carries TRBV7-9 and TRBJ2-7, with 9 bases identical to TRBD2. Trimming at V came to 8 bases and at J to 3 bases, leaving 8 bases not matched to a gene. Germline values: CDR1 SEHNR, CDR2 FQNEAQ (reference sequence). This CDR3 is 14 amino acids long.

The table lists this clone with a count of one. The V gene is TRBV27, the J gene TRBJ2-7; 11 nucleotides align to TRBD1. The ends lost 3 bases at V and 0 bases at J; junction bases unmatched: 7. Germline V gene sequence: CDR1 MNHEY, CDR2 SMNVEV (reference sequence). The CDR3 is 17 amino acids. As DNA, the CDR3 is TGTGCCAGCAGTTTCTCCGGGACAGGGGGGATCTCCTACGAGCAGTACTTC. Its translation: CASSFSGTGGISYEQYF.

CDR3 in amino acids: CATSRDWGNQPQHF. The CDR3 DNA reads TGTGCCACCAGCAGAGATTGGGGAAATCAGCCCCAGCATTTT. The J gene is TRBJ1-5, the V gene TRBV15; D remains ambiguous. This CDR3 contains 14 residues. CDR1 LNHNV and CDR2 YYDKDF come from the germline V gene (reference sequence). V was cut by 0 bases and J by 4 bases, with 7 bases left in between.

This sequence joins TRBV28 and TRBJ2-7; D is undetermined. Trimming took off 7 bases at V and 6 bases at J, with 13 bases between the two ends. Per the germline V gene, CDR1 is MDHEN and CDR2 is SYDVKM. The CDR3 consists of 12 residues. The CDR3 here is CASKGRAREQYF. CDR3 nucleotide sequence: TGTGCCAGCAAAGGACGGGCCCGCGAGCAGTACTTC.

This sequence joins TRBV9 and TRBJ2-1; D is unresolved. The CDR3 runs 13 residues. Germline V gene lookup returns CDR1 SGDLS and CDR2 YYNGEE. Trimming stripped 0 bases from V and 7 bases from J, with 8 bases between. CDR3 nucleotides: TGTGCCAGCAGCGTAGGAAGTTGGAATGAGCAGTTCTTC. This codes for CASSVGSWNEQFF.

The rearrangement uses TRBV7-3 and TRBJ2-1; D might be TRBD2 (5 bases). Trimming cost V 0 bases and J 3 bases, with 9 bases left between them. The CDR3 contains 15 residues. The germline gives CDR1 SGHTA, CDR2 FQGTGA. This CDR3 reads CASSLTGGFYNEQFF. The CDR3 DNA sequence: TGTGCCAGCAGCTTAACTGGCGGGTTCTACAATGAGCAGTTCTTC.

The chain is built from TRBV11-3 and TRBJ2-3; D unresolved. With 0 bases removed from V and 3 bases from J, the gap between germline ends came to 7 bases. CDR1 SGHNT and CDR2 YENEEA come from the germline V gene. The CDR3 has 14 amino acids. CDR3 sequence (DNA): TGTGCCAGCAGCTTAGACCATAGAACAGATACGCAGTATTTT. This encodes CASSLDHRTDTQYF.

The chain employs TRBV6-1 and TRBJ2-5; 11 nucleotides agree with TRBD1. This CDR3 region has 18 residues. V trimming: 3 bases; J trimming: 2 bases; junction bases outside the gene matches: 11. Per the germline V gene, CDR1 is MNHNS and CDR2 is SASEGT. This CDR3 reads CASSERTGGPKAQETQYF. CDR3 DNA sequence: TGTGCCAGCAGTGAGCGGACAGGGGGCCCCAAGGCTCAAGAGACCCAGTACTTC.

The chain has TRBV5-1 and TRBJ1-5; 7 bases agree with TRBD1. Germline values: CDR1 SGHRS, CDR2 YFSETQ. The CDR3 has 15 amino acids. After removal of 3 bases from V and 4 bases from J, the junction contained 7 bases not matched to a gene. The CDR3 reads CASSSDGTDNQPQHF. CDR3 coding DNA: TGCGCCAGCAGCTCGGACGGGACAGATAATCAGCCCCAGCATTTT.

V gene TRBV5-4 combines with J gene TRBJ2-5; D is possibly TRBD2 (6 bases). There are 14 residues in the CDR3. Trimming shortened V by 3 bases and J by 7 bases, and 16 bases separated the two germline ends. CDR1 and CDR2 (germline): SGHNT, YYREEE (reference sequence). DNA for the CDR3: TGTGCCAGCAGCTACGGGACTCGGGGTGGGACCCAGTACTTC. This codes for CASSYGTRGGTQYF.

The rearrangement joins TRBV2 to TRBJ2-6; the match to TRBD2 covers 11 bases. J was trimmed by 2 bases and V by 7 bases; bases with no gene match: 16. Germline V CDR1 and CDR2: SNHLY, FYNNEI. The CDR3 length is 20 residues. This CDR3 reads CASTAGLTASGRTGANVLTF. CDR3 DNA: TGTGCCAGCACCGCAGGTCTCACGGCTAGCGGGAGGACTGGGGCCAACGTCCTGACTTTC.

A single count supports this clone. The J gene is TRBJ2-7, the V gene TRBV10-2; D is uncertain. Germline values: CDR1 WSHSY, CDR2 SAAADI. V was cut by 7 bases and J by 2 bases, with 9 bases left in between. The CDR3 runs to 12 residues. Here the CDR3 DNA reads TGCGCCAGCACCGAACAGCCCTACGAGCAGTACTTC. The encoded protein is CASTEQPYEQYF.

The chain joins TRBV9 to TRBJ2-4, with TRBD2 matching over 9 bases. Looked up from germline, CDR1 is SGDLS and CDR2 is YYNGEE. This CDR3 is 15 amino acids long. Unmatched junction bases numbered 7, after V lost 4 bases and J lost 5 bases. Written as DNA, the CDR3 is TGTGCCAGCAGCCCCCAGCGGGGGGTTCAAAACATTCAGTACTTC. Translating gives CASSPQRGVQNIQYF.

CDR3: CASSQGPIVGTGELFF. In DNA, the CDR3 is TGCGCCAGCAGCCAAGGTCCCATTGTCGGCACCGGGGAGCTGTTTTTT. This sequence joins TRBV4-1 and TRBJ2-2; D is uncertain. The CDR3 extends over 16 amino acids. Trimming took 1 base from V and 4 from J, leaving 13 bases between them. CDR1 and CDR2 from the germline V gene are MGHRA and YSYEKL.

The rearrangement links TRBV18 to TRBJ1-1; maybe TRBD1 (5 bases). V lost 4 bases to trimming and J lost 4 bases, with 7 bases between them. This CDR3 has 12 amino acids. Per the germline V gene, CDR1 is KGHSH and CDR2 is LQKENI. For the CDR3, the DNA is TGTGCCAGCTCACGGGGGTCCACTGAAGCTTTCTTT. Residues: CASSRGSTEAFF.

In this sample, this clone turned up a few times. V gene TRBV27 combines with J gene TRBJ2-7; the D gene could be TRBD1 or TRBD2 (6 bases each). The CDR3 spans 14 residues. Trimming shortened V by 5 bases and J by 3 bases, and 14 bases separated the two germline ends. Germline CDR1 reads MNHEY; CDR2 reads SMNVEV (reference sequence). CDR3 region: CASSPRGTIYEQYF. Written as DNA, the CDR3 is TGTGCCAGCAGTCCCCGCGGGACAATCTACGAGCAGTACTTC.

The chain has TRBV27 and TRBJ1-5, with 10 bases aligning to TRBD1. Germline V gene data show CDR1 as MNHEY and CDR2 as SMNVEV (reference sequence). This CDR3 has 15 amino acids. Trimming cost V 5 bases and J 5 bases; bases outside gene matches: 6. The DNA for the CDR3 is TGTGCCAGCAGTCCAGGGACAGGGGCCGATCAGCCCCAGCATTTT. This encodes CASSPGTGADQPQHF.